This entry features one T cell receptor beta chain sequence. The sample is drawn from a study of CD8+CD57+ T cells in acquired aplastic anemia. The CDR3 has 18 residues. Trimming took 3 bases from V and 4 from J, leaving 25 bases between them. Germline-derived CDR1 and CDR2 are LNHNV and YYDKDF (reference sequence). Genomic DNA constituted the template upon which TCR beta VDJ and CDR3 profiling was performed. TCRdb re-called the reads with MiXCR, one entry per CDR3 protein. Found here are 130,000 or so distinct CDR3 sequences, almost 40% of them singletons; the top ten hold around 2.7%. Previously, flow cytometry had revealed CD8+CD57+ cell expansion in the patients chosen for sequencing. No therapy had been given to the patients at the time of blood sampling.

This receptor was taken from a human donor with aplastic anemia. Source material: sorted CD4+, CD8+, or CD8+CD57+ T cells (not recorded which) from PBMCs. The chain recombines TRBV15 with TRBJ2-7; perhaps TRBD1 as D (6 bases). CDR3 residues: CATSRTFATRGYLYEQYV. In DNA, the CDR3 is TGTGCCACCAGCAGGACCTTCGCCACGAGGGGGTACCTATACGAGCAGTACGTC.